The source of this T cell receptor (beta chain) is a study of blood T cells in healthy people across ages (dated by TCRdb to between 2015 and 2017). About the study as a whole: In model experiments, template switching captured roughly one uniquely barcoded TCR beta cDNA molecule for every two T cells. Using deep sequencing normalized with unique cDNA molecular identifiers, the study measured how TCR beta repertoire diversity changes with age. Four age groups were formed from the donors: young (average approximately 17 years), middle-aged (approximately 40), aged (62) and long-lived (82). Donors of different ages were randomly distributed across sequencing lanes to avoid experimental bias. Two additional independent replicas of 1 million unique cDNA reads from the same blood draw were analyzed for two donors (one aged 18 to 30 and one aged 80 or older). General study outcomes and caveats: Compared with the aged group, more naive CD4+ T cells, fewer expanded clones and increased TCR diversity were shown by the long-lived group, suggesting age selection. Conclusive comparison of naive and antigen-experienced compartments was prevented by the profiling of bulk unsorted PBMCs. Observed TCR beta diversity per million T cells fell roughly linearly with age, and a significant reduction was already apparent by age about 38. Because donor CMV infection status was unknown, age-related changes in expanded clonotypes were potentially confounded. Estimates of total diversity from one million sequenced T cells were regarded as lower bounds and underestimates. The percentage of naive T cells measured by flow cytometry correlated strongly with observed TCR beta diversity.

Donors were 40 or so systemically healthy Caucasian individuals from Russia aged about 6 to 100 years. Each donor gave about 11 milliliters of peripheral blood, drawn into EDTA-treated Vacutainer tubes. Ficoll-Paque density-gradient centrifugation was used to isolate PBMCs, with at least 7 million obtained per sample. Total RNA was extracted from PBMCs with Trizol reagent, with at least 6 micrograms obtained per sample. The percentages of naive CD45RAhigh/CD27high T cells were determined by flow cytometry on a PBMC aliquot from every donor. Library method: 5' RACE. Instrument on record: Illumina HiSeq 2500. A second roughly 6 to 12 cycle PCR used a sample-barcoded 5' primer and a J-beta primer mix. A unique molecular identifier was introduced onto each TCR beta cDNA molecule by a template-switch 5' adaptor carrying 12 random nucleotides. Each sample yielded at least 2.5 million CDR3-containing paired-end reads. First-strand cDNA was synthesized from all RNA with the Mint cDNA synthesis kit, primed by a TRBC-specific oligonucleotide. Following uracil-DNA glycosylase treatment, all cDNA underwent a first 18-cycle PCR with the universal primers M1SS and BC2_uni_R. In the original analysis: For normalization, 1 million high-quality reads were randomly selected from each sample, with every read carrying a distinct molecular identifier. Reads sharing molecular identifiers were discarded rather than binned into consensus sequences. MiTCR, with a Q25 quality threshold and the strictest error-elimination algorithm, was used for CDR3 identification, clonotype clustering and error correction. A nonparametric unseen species model with Euler transformation was used to estimate lower-bound total TCR beta diversity. TCRdb took the public reads, trimmed them with fastp at Q25, ran MiXCR for clone calling and kept in-frame beta chains. A single entry per CDR3 protein holds the most common genes and DNA from its merged rows. TCRdb assigned the V and J calls; the authors' analysis was not used. The sample profile shows hundreds of thousands of distinct CDR3 sequences; about 52% of them were found once. The leading ten clones occupy 30% to 35% of the sample.

Of note for this clonotype: Its antigen remains unidentified. Base qualities are not at hand, and no much larger clone is one base apart.

The cysteine opens and the phenylalanine closes a CDR3 of 17 amino acids. Only CDR3 DNA remains: 51 bases, in frame from the first base. Reading the germline V gene gives CDR1 LGHNA and CDR2 YSLEER. After removal of 3 bases from V and 8 bases from J, the junction retains 11 bases not matched to a gene. The TCR originated in a woman aged 55-69 years in good health. The chain joins TRBV4-3 to TRBJ2-3; 13 middle bases align to TRBD2. Sequencing input: blood. The CDR3 region reads CASSHQTSGRDGRTQYF. The sequenced DNA is TGCGCCAGCAGCCATCAAACTAGCGGGAGGGACGGGCGTACGCAGTATTTT.